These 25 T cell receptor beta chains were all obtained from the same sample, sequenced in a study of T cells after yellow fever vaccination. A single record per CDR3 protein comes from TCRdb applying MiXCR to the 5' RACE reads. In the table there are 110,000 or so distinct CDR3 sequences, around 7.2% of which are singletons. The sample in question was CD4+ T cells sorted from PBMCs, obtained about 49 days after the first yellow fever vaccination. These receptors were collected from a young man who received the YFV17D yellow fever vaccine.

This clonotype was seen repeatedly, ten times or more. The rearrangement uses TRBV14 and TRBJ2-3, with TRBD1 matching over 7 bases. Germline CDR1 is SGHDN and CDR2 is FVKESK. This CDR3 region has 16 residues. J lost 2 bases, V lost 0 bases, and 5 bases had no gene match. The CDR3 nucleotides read TGTGCCAGCAGCCAAGATCTAGGGACAGCCACAGATACGCAGTATTTT. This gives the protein CASSQDLGTATDTQYF.

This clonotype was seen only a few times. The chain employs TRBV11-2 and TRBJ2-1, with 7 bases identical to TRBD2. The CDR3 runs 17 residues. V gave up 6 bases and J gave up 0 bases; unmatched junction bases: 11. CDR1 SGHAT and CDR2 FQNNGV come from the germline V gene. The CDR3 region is CASSSGYGGFSYNEQFF. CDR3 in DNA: TGTGCCAGCAGTTCTGGATACGGGGGGTTCTCCTACAATGAGCAGTTCTTC.

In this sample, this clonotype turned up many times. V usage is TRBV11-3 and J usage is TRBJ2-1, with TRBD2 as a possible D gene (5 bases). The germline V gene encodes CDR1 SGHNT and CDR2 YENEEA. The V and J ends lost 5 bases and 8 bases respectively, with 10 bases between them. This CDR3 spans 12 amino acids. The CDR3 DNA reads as TGTGCCAGCAGCGACGGGGTACATGAGCAGTTCTTC. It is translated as CASSDGVHEQFF.

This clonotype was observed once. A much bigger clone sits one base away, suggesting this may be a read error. As DNA, the CDR3 is TGTGCCAGCGGAGGGAGGGCCCTGTACAATGGGCAGTTCTTC. Translation gives CASGGRALYNGQFF. The V call is TRBV6-1, the J call TRBJ2-1; 7 nucleotides align to TRBD2. The CDR3 is 14 amino acids. Germline V lookup: CDR1 MNHNS, CDR2 SASEGT.

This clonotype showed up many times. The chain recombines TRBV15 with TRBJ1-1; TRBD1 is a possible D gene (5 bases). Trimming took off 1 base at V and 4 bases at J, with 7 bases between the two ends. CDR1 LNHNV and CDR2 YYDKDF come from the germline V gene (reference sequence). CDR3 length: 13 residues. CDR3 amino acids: CATSRAQGTEAFF. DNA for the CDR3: TGTGCCACCAGCAGAGCCCAGGGCACTGAAGCTTTCTTT. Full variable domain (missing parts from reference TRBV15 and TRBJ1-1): DAMVIQNPRYQVTQFGKPVTLSCSQTLNHNVMYWYQQKSSQAPKLLFHYYDKDFNNEADTPDNFQSRRPNTSFCFLDIRSPGLGDTAMYLCATSRAQGTEAFFGQGTRLTVV.

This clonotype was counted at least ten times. This chain's CDR3 is CASSRGRTDLTGELFF. Here the CDR3 DNA reads TGTGCCAGTAGTAGGGGTCGGACGGACCTCACCGGGGAGCTGTTTTTT. The chain uses TRBV19 and TRBJ2-2; D gene unclear. V lost 4 bases and J lost 4, with 16 bases in between. The CDR3 runs to 16 residues. The germline V gene has CDR1 LNHDA and CDR2 SQIVND (reference sequence).

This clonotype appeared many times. Written as DNA, the CDR3 is TGTGCCAGCAGTTTGGGGGTGGGAGCGGCGCAAGAGACCCAGTACTTC. It encodes CASSLGVGAAQETQYF. This chain links TRBV12-3 or TRBV12-4 with TRBJ2-5; TRBD1 or TRBD2 may be the D gene (5 bases each). CDR3 length equals 16 residues. V was trimmed by 3 bases and J by 2 bases, leaving 16 bases between them.

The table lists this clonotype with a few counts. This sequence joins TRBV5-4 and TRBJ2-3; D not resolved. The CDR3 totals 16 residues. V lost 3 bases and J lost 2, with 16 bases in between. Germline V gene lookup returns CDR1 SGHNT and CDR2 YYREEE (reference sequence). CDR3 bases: TGTGCCAGCAGCTCGGGCCGGAACCGATTCACAGATACGCAGTATTTT. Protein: CASSSGRNRFTDTQYF.

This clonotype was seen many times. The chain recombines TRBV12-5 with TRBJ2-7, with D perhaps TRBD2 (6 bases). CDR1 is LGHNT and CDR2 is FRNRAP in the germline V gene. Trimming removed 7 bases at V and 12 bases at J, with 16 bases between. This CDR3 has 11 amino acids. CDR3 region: CASAPQGGLYF. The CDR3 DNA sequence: TGTGCTAGTGCCCCGCAAGGAGGGTTGTACTTC.

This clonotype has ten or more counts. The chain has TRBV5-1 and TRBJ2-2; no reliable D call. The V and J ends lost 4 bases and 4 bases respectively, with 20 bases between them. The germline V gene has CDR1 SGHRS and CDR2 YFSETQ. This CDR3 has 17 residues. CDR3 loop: CASSTTDGYRFTGELFF. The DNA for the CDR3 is TGCGCCAGCAGCACTACGGACGGGTACCGCTTCACCGGGGAGCTGTTTTTT.

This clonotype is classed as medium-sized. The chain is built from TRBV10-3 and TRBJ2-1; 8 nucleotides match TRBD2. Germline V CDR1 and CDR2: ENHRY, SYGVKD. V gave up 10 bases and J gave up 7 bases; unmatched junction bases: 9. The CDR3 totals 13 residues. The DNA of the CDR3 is TGTGCCACAAAGCAAGCTAGCGGGAATGAGCAGTTCTTC. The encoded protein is CATKQASGNEQFF.

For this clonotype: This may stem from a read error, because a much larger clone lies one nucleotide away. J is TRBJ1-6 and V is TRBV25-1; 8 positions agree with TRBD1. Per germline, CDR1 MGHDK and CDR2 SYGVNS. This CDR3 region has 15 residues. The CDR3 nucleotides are TGTACCAGCAGTGACCACGGACAGGGCAGTTCACCCCTCCACTTT. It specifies CTSSDHGQGSSPLHF.

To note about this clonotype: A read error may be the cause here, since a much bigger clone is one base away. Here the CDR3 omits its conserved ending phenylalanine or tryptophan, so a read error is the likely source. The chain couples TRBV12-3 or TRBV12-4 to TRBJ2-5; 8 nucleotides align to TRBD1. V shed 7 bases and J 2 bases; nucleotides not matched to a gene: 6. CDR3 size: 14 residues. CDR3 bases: TGTGCCAGCAATAACCAGGGGGCACAAGAGACCCAGTACCTC. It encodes CASNNQGAQETQYL.

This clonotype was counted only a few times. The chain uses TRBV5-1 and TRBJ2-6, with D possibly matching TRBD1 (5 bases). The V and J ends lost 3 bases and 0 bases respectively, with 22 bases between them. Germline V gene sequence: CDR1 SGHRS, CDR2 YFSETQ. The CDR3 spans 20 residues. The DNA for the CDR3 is TGCGCCAGCAGCTCTCCAGGGCAACAGCTTCCATTCTCTGGGGCCAACGTCCTGACTTTC. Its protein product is CASSSPGQQLPFSGANVLTF. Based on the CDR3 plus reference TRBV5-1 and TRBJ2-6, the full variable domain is KAGVTQTPRYLIKTRGQQVTLSCSPISGHRSVSWYQQTPGQGLQFLFEYFSETQRNKGNFPGRFSGRQFSNSRSEMNVSTLELGDSALYLCASSSPGQQLPFSGANVLTFGAGSRLTVL.

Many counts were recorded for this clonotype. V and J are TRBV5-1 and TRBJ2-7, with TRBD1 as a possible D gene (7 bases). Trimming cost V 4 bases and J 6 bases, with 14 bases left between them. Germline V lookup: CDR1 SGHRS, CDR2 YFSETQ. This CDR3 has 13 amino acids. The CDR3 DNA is TGCGCCAGCAGCCTAACAGGGGAGGCCGAGCAGTACGTC. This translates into CASSLTGEAEQYV.

DNA for the CDR3: TGCGCCAGCAGCCCGCGCGGGGGTAGGAATTCACCCCTCCACTTT. Translating gives CASSPRGGRNSPLHF. The chain couples TRBV5-1 to TRBJ1-6; D may be TRBD1 (5 bases). V lost 4 bases and J 7 bases, leaving 15 bases between the germline ends. Germline V gives CDR1 SGHRS, CDR2 YFSETQ. The CDR3 consists of 15 residues.

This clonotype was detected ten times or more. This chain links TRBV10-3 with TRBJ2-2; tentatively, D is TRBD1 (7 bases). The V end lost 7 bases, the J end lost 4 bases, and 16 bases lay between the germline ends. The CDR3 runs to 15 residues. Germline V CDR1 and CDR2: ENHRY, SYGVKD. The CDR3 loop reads CAITERQGGTGELFF. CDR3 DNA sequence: TGTGCCATCACCGAGCGACAGGGAGGCACCGGGGAGCTGTTTTTT.

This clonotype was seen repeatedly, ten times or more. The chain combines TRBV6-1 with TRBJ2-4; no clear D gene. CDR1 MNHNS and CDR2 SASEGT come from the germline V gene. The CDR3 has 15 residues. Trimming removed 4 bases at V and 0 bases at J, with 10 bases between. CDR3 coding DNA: TGTGCCAGCAGTGCAAAGGTTCTAGCCAAAAACATTCAGTACTTC. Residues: CASSAKVLAKNIQYF.

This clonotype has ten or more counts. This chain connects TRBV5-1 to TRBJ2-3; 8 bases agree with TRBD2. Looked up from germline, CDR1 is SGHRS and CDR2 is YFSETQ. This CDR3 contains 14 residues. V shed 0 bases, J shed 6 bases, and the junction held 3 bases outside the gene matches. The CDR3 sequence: CASSLVAGTDTQYF. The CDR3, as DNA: TGCGCCAGCAGCTTGGTAGCGGGGACGGATACGCAGTATTTT.

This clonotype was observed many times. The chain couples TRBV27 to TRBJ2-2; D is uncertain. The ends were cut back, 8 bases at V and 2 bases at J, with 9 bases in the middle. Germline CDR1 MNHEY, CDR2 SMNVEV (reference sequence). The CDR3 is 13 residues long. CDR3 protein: CASRYLNTGELFF. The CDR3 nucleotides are TGTGCCAGCCGATACCTTAACACCGGGGAGCTGTTTTTT.

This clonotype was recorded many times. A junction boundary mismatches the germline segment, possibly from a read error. CDR3 sequence: CASSLGTANTEAFF. The CDR3 coding sequence is TGTGCCAGCAGCTTGGGGACAGCGAACACTGAAGCTTTCTTT. The chain joins TRBV5-1 to TRBJ1-1, with TRBD1 identical over 7 bases. This CDR3 is built from 14 residues. Germline loops: CDR1 SGHRS, CDR2 YFSETQ.

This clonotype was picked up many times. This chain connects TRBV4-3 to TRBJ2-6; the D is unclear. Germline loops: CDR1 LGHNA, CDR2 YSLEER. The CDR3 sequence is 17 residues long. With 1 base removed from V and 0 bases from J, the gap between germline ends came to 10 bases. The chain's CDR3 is CASSQGRTSSGANVLTF. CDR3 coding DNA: TGCGCCAGCAGCCAAGGGCGTACCAGCTCTGGGGCCAACGTCCTGACTTTC.

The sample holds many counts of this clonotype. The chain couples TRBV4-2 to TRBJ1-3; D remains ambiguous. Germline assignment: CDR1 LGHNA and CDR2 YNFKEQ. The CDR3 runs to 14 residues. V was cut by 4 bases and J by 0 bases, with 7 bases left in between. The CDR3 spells CASSPEGSGNTIYF. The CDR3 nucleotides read TGTGCCAGCAGCCCGGAGGGCTCTGGAAACACCATATATTTT.

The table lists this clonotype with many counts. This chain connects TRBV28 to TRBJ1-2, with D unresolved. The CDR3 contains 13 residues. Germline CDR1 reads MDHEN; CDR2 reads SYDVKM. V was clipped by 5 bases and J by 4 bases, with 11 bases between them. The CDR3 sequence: CASSPDTVYGYTF. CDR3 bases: TGTGCCAGCAGTCCCGACACCGTCTATGGCTACACCTTC.

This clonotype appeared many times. The CDR3 reads CASSLKSAGGGTDTQYF. CDR3 nucleotide sequence: TGTGCCAGCAGCTTAAAGTCGGCGGGGGGTGGCACAGATACGCAGTATTTT. The chain recombines TRBV5-6 with TRBJ2-3, with 8 positions matching TRBD2. V lost 2 bases to trimming and J lost 1 base; unmatched junction nucleotides: 9. The CDR3 covers 17 residues. The germline V gene encodes CDR1 SGHDT and CDR2 YYEEEE. The full variable domain, its missing parts supplied by reference TRBV5-6 and TRBJ2-3, is DAGVTQSPTHLIKTRGQQVTLRCSPKSGHDTVSWYQQALGQGPQFIFQYYEEEERQRGNFPDRFSGHQFPNYSSELNVNALLLGDSALYLCASSLKSAGGGTDTQYFGPGTRLTVL.